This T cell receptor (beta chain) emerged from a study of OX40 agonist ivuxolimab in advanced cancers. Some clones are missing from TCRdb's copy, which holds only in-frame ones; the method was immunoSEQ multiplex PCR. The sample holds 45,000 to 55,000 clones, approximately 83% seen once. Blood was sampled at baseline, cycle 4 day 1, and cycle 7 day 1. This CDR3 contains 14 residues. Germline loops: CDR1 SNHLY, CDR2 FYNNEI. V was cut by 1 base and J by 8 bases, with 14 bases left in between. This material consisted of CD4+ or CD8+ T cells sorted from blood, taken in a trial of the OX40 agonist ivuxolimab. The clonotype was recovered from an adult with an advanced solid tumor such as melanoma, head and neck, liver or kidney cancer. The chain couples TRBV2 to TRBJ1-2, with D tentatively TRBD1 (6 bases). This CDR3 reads CASSEDRVVYGYTF. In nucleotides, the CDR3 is TGTGCCAGCAGTGAAGACAGGGTGGTGTACGGCTACACCTTC.